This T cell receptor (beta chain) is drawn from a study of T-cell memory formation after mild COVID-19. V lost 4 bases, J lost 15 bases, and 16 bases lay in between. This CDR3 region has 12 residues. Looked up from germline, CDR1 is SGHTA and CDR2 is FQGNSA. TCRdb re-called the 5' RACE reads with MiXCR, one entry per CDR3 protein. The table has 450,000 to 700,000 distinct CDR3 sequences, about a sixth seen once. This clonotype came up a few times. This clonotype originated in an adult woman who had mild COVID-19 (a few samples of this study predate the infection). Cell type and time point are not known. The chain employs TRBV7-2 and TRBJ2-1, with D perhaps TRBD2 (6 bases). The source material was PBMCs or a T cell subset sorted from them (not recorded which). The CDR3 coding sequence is TGTGCCAGCAGCTCGGGACTGTCCCGGGGGTTCTTC. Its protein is CASSSGLSRGFF.